The sequence of this TCR beta chain was determined in a study of response to subunit inactivated influenza vaccine. Study-wide results and limits: Only a handful of new T cells, the authors suggested, are recruited with each seasonal influenza vaccination.

MiXCR was run by TCRdb on the RT-PCR reads, yielding one entry per CDR3 protein. The sample holds 500,000 to 600,000 distinct CDR3 sequences, 6.5% to 8% seen once. The CDR3 covers 15 residues. The V end was cut by 4 bases, the J end by 0 bases, with 10 bases between. Germline assignment: CDR1 LGHNA and CDR2 YSLEER. With respect to this clonotype: Antigen specificity is unknown.

The chain joins TRBV4-3 to TRBJ1-5, with D hard to call. The sequence was collected from a man between 50 and 69 years old who received an inactivated influenza vaccine. This sample comprised PBMCs from blood, obtained less than 30 months after vaccination. This chain's CDR3 is CASSPQLHSNQPQHF. The CDR3 DNA reads as TGCGCCAGCAGCCCCCAACTGCATAGCAATCAGCCCCAGCATTTT.